Shown below are 22 T cell receptor beta chains from a single sample sequenced in a study of T cell repertoires in ileal Crohn's disease. Clones were read by immunoSEQ multiplex PCR, and TCRdb kept only the in-frame ones, dropping some. Of roughly 13,000 clones in the sample, under 80% were seen once. The sample comprised ileal tissue. These receptors all stem from an adult with Crohn's disease.

This chain links TRBV5-1 with TRBJ2-1, with 7 nucleotides matching TRBD2. Germline V gene data show CDR1 as SGHRS and CDR2 as YFSETQ. The length of the CDR3 is 15 residues. V lost 4 bases to trimming and J lost 9 bases; unmatched junction nucleotides: 13. The chain's CDR3 is CASSTGLVTGGEQFF. The DNA of the CDR3 is TGCGCCAGCAGCACCGGACTAGTGACGGGCGGTGAGCAGTTCTTC.

This chain connects TRBV30 to TRBJ1-5, with 10 bases identical to TRBD1. The CDR3 loop spans 13 amino acids. Germline CDR1 reads GTSNPN; CDR2 reads SVGIG (reference sequence). The V and J ends lost 5 bases and 8 bases, in that order; junction bases with no gene match: 6. CDR3 amino acids: CAWARDRGEPQHF. The CDR3 DNA sequence: TGTGCCTGGGCCCGGGACAGGGGCGAGCCCCAGCATTTT.

The rearrangement uses TRBV5-1 and TRBJ1-2; D remains unclear. The CDR3 contains 12 residues. Germline values: CDR1 SGHRS, CDR2 YFSETQ. V was pared by 1 base and J by 8 bases, with 9 bases between. The CDR3 is CASSLTQSGYTF. DNA for the CDR3: TGCGCCAGCAGCTTGACACAATCGGGCTACACCTTC.

This chain links TRBV6-5 with TRBJ1-5; a possible D gene is TRBD1 (6 bases). Deletions cut 6 bases from V and 7 bases from J, with 13 bases between. This CDR3 has 13 residues. The germline CDR1 and CDR2 sequences are MNHEY and SVGAGI. The CDR3 reads CASSPRDIQPQHF. In nucleotides, the CDR3 is TGTGCCAGCAGCCCCCGGGACATCCAGCCCCAGCATTTT.

J is TRBJ2-5 and V is TRBV4-2; weak D call: TRBD2 (6 bases). This CDR3 contains 14 residues. Trimming pared 3 bases from V and 6 bases from J, leaving 14 bases between. Germline V gene lookup returns CDR1 LGHNA and CDR2 YNFKEQ. The CDR3 sequence: CASSQGLQVQTQYF. The CDR3 coding sequence is TGTGCCAGCAGCCAGGGACTTCAGGTCCAGACCCAGTACTTC.

The CDR3 protein is CASSEEASGSYEQYF. DNA for the CDR3: TGTGCCAGCAGTGAAGAGGCTAGCGGGTCCTACGAGCAGTACTTC. This rearrangement joins TRBV6-1 to TRBJ2-5; 8 bases line up with TRBD2. With the DNA end fitting TRBJ2-7 better, the J assignment may be wrong. Germline V CDR1 and CDR2: MNHNS, SASEGT. The CDR3 spans 15 residues.

The gene calls are TRBV7-2 and TRBJ2-1; TRBD1 matches 10 bases. The ends lost 5 bases at V and 9 bases at J; junction bases unmatched: 19. This CDR3 is built from 18 residues. The V gene's germline CDR1 is SGHTA and CDR2 FQGNSA. For the CDR3, the DNA is TGTGCCAGCAGCCATATAGGGGGTGGGGGACAGGGGTACGTTGAGCAGTTCTTC. Translating gives CASSHIGGGGQGYVEQFF. Looking up the rest from reference TRBV7-2 and TRBJ2-1 gives the full variable domain: GAGVSQSPSNKVTEKGKDVELRCDPISGHTALYWYRQSLGQGLEFLIYFQGNSAPDKSGLPSDRFSAERTGGSVSTLTIQRTQQEDSAVYLCASSHIGGGGQGYVEQFFGPGTRLTVL.

The V and J genes are TRBV5-6 and TRBJ1-1; D remains unclear. CDR1 and CDR2 (germline): SGHDT, YYEEEE. The CDR3 runs to 12 residues. The V end lost 0 bases, the J end lost 4 bases, and 4 bases lay between the germline ends. The DNA for the CDR3 is TGTGCCAGCAGCTTGGTAGCCACTGAAGCTTTCTTT. Amino acids: CASSLVATEAFF.

The chain employs TRBV7-9 and TRBJ2-1, with D perhaps TRBD2 (5 bases). The V gene lost 2 bases and the J gene lost 2 bases, with 7 bases spanning the gap. The CDR3 sequence is 14 residues long. CDR1 SEHNR and CDR2 FQNEAQ come from the germline V gene (reference sequence). CDR3 residues: CASSLLLAYNEQFF. As DNA, the CDR3 is TGTGCCAGCAGCTTACTACTAGCCTACAATGAGCAGTTCTTC.

This clone was detected only once. The chain recombines TRBV25-1 with TRBJ1-2, with a tentative D call TRBD1 (6 bases). In germline, CDR1 is MGHDK, CDR2 SYGVNS. The CDR3 length is 16 residues. V was shortened by 4 bases and J by 8 bases, with 23 bases between the two germline ends. CDR3 amino acids: CASSGRRGGRRDGYTF. The CDR3 coding sequence is TGTGCCAGCAGTGGTAGGCGGGGGGGGCGCAGGGACGGCTACACCTTC.

This chain uses TRBV25-1 with TRBJ2-7, with 7 bases matching TRBD1. Germline-derived CDR1 and CDR2 are MGHDK and SYGVNS. The CDR3 spans 16 residues. The trim removed 3 bases at V and 0 bases at J, leaving 8 bases unmatched. The CDR3 region is CASSDDPGTDSYEQYF. The CDR3 coding sequence is TGTGCCAGCAGTGACGACCCCGGGACAGACTCCTACGAGCAGTACTTC.

The V gene is TRBV9, the J gene TRBJ2-7; 9 nucleotides match TRBD2. Per germline, CDR1 SGDLS and CDR2 YYNGEE. This CDR3 has 15 residues. V lost 4 bases to trimming and J lost 1 base; unmatched junction nucleotides: 6. The CDR3 sequence: CASSPSGRMSYEQYF. The CDR3 DNA reads TGTGCCAGCAGCCCAAGCGGGAGGATGTCCTACGAGCAGTACTTC.

This clone has just a few counts. The rearrangement joins TRBV18 to TRBJ1-3, with D perhaps TRBD1 (6 bases). The V end lost 5 bases, the J end lost 0 bases, and 23 bases lay between the germline ends. CDR1 and CDR2 from the germline V gene are KGHSH and LQKENI. The CDR3 runs 19 residues. The DNA for the CDR3 is TGTGCCAGCTCAACCCTCTCCCCAGGACAGTCAAACTCTGGAAACACCATATATTTT. The encoded protein is CASSTLSPGQSNSGNTIYF.

The V gene is TRBV15, the J gene TRBJ1-1; TRBD1 aligns across 7 bases. Germline V gene lookup returns CDR1 LNHNV and CDR2 YYDKDF (reference sequence). The V segment lost 2 bases and the J segment 6 bases; nucleotides outside the gene matches: 9. This CDR3 contains 15 residues. CDR3 residues: CATSRRGQGIAEAFF. The CDR3 DNA follows: TGTGCCACCAGCAGAAGGGGGCAGGGGATCGCTGAAGCTTTCTTT.

This CDR3 reads CASAPGDSSYNEQFF. The CDR3 region has the DNA TGTGCCAGCGCGCCGGGGGATAGCTCCTACAATGAGCAGTTCTTC. This rearrangement joins TRBV6-4 to TRBJ2-1; tentative D call: TRBD2 (6 bases). V lost 8 bases, J lost 0 bases, and 14 bases lay in between. Germline values: CDR1 MRHNA, CDR2 SNTAGT. This CDR3 is 15 amino acids long.

Of note for this clone: In the same sample, other DNA sequences code for this CDR3. The rearrangement links TRBV6-5 to TRBJ1-2; 9 nucleotides agree with TRBD1. V was pared by 4 bases and J by 7 bases, with 4 bases of the junction left unmatched. The CDR3 length is 13 residues. Germline lookup yields CDR1 MNHEY and CDR2 SVGAGI. The CDR3 DNA is TGTGCCAGCAGTTGGGGACAGGGTCGTGGCTACACCTTC. This gives the protein CASSWGQGRGYTF.

This clone has just a few counts. J is TRBJ2-5 and V is TRBV29-1; 7 nucleotides match TRBD1. After removal of 3 bases from V and 4 bases from J, the junction contained 8 bases not matched to a gene. This CDR3 has 14 residues. Looked up from germline, CDR1 is SQVTM and CDR2 is ANQGSEA. CDR3 sequence (DNA): TGCAGCGTTGAGGGCCAGGGGGTTGGAGAGACCCAGTACTTC. This codes for CSVEGQGVGETQYF.

The gene calls are TRBV5-1 and TRBJ1-1, with D perhaps matching TRBD1 (5 bases). Germline loops: CDR1 SGHRS, CDR2 YFSETQ. This CDR3 region has 14 residues. V lost 3 bases and J 5 bases, leaving 14 bases between the germline ends. As DNA, the CDR3 is TGCGCCAGCAGCTCCCAAGGGGAAGGGACTGAAGCTTTCTTT. This sequence encodes CASSSQGEGTEAFF.

This chain connects TRBV7-2 to TRBJ2-2, with 13 bases lining up with TRBD2. J was trimmed by 5 bases and V by 5 bases; bases with no gene match: 2. This CDR3 has 15 residues. CDR1 SGHTA and CDR2 FQGNSA come from the germline V gene. The CDR3 loop reads CASSRTSGSTGELFF. CDR3 in DNA: TGTGCCAGCAGCCGGACTAGCGGGAGTACCGGGGAGCTGTTTTTT.

The chain combines TRBV2 with TRBJ2-2; 8 bases match TRBD1. The V and J ends lost 6 bases and 1 base, in that order; junction bases with no gene match: 4. Germline V gene data show CDR1 as SNHLY and CDR2 as FYNNEI. This CDR3 region has 15 residues. This chain's CDR3 is CASRGQGGNTGELFF. The CDR3 region has the DNA TGTGCCAGCAGAGGACAGGGAGGGAACACCGGGGAGCTGTTTTTT. The entire variable domain, with the rest obtained from reference TRBV2 and TRBJ2-2, is as follows: EPEVTQTPSHQVTQMGQEVILRCVPISNHLYFYWYRQILGQKVEFLVSFYNNEISEKSEIFDDQFSVERPDGSNFTLKIRSTKLEDSAMYFCASRGQGGNTGELFFGEGSRLTVL.

This chain joins TRBV27 and TRBJ1-2; weak D call: TRBD1 (6 bases). Germline values: CDR1 MNHEY, CDR2 SMNVEV (reference sequence). Trimming cost V 4 bases and J 2 bases, with 11 bases left between them. The CDR3 is made up of 14 amino acids. CDR3 coding DNA: TGTGCCAGCAGTTATCAGGGGCGCAACTATGGCTACACCTTC. Its protein product is CASSYQGRNYGYTF.

The chain combines TRBV19 with TRBJ1-1; possibly TRBD1 for D (5 bases). The CDR3 is 14 amino acids. V dropped 7 bases and J dropped 5 bases, with 17 bases sitting between them. Germline-derived CDR1 and CDR2 are LNHDA and SQIVND (reference sequence). CDR3 in amino acids: CASTPRGGRTEAFF. The CDR3 nucleotides are TGTGCCAGTACCCCGCGGGGGGGTCGGACTGAAGCTTTCTTT.